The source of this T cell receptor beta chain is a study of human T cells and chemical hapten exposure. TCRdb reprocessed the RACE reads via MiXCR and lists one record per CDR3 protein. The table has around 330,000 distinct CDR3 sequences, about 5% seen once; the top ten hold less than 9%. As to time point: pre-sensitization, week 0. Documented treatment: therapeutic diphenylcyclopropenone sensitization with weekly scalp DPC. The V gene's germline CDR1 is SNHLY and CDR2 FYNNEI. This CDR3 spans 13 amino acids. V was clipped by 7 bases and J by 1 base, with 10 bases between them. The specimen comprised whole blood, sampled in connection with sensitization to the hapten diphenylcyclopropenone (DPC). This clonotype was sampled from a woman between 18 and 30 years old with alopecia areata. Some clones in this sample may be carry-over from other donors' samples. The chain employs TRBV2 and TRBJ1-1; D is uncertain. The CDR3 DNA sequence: TGTGCCAGCACCAACCGGGGGAACACTGAAGCTTTCTTT. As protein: CASTNRGNTEAFF.